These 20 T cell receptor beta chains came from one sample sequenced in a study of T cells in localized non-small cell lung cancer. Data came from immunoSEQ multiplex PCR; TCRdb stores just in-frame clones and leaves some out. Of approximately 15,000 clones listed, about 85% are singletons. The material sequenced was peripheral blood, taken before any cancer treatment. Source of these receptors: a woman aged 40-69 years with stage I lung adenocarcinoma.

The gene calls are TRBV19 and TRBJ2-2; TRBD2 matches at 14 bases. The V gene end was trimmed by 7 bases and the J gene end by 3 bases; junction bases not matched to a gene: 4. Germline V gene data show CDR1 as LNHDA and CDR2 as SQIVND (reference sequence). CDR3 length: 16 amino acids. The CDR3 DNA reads TGTGCCAGTAAGACTAGCGGGGGGGCCGACACCGGGGAGCTGTTTTTT. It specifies CASKTSGGADTGELFF.

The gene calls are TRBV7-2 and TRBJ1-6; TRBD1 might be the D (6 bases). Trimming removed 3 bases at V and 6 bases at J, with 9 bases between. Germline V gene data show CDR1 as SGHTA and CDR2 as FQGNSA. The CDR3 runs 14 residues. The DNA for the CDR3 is TGTGCCAGCAGCTTCAGGGGCTCTAATTCACCCCTCCACTTT. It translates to CASSFRGSNSPLHF.

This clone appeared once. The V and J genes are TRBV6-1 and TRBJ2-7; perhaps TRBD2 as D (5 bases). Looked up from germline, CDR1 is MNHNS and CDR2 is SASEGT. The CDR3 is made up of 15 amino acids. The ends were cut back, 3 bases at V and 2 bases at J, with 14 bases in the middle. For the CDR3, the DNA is TGTGCCAGCAGTGACCGGACTCAACCTCCCTACGAGCAGTACTTC. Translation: CASSDRTQPPYEQYF.

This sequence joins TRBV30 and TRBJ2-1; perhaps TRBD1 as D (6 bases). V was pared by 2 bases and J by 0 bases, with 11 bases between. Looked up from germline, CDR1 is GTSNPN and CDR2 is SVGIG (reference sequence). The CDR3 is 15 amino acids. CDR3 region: CAWSPGQSSYNEQFF. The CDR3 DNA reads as TGTGCCTGGAGTCCCGGACAGAGCTCCTACAATGAGCAGTTCTTC.

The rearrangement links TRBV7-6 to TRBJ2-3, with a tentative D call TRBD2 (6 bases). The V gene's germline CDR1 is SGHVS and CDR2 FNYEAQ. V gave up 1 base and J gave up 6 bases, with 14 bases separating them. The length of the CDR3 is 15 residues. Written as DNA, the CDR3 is TGTGCCAGCAGCTTAGAGGGCACGGAGGGGGATACGCAGTATTTT. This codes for CASSLEGTEGDTQYF.

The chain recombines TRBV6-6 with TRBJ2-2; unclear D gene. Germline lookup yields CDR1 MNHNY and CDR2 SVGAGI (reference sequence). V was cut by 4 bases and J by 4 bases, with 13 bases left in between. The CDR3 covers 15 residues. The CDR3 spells CASSSGRPGTGELFF. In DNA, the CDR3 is TGTGCCAGCAGTTCCGGACGGCCGGGCACCGGGGAGCTGTTTTTT.

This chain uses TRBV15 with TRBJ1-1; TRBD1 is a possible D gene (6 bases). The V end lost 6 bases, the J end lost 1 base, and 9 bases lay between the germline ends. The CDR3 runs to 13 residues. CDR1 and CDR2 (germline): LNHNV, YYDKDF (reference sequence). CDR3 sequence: CATSQQGNTEAFF. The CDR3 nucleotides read TGTGCCACCAGTCAACAGGGGAACACTGAAGCTTTCTTT. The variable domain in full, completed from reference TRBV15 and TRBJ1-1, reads DAMVIQNPRYQVTQFGKPVTLSCSQTLNHNVMYWYQQKSSQAPKLLFHYYDKDFNNEADTPDNFQSRRPNTSFCFLDIRSPGLGDTAMYLCATSQQGNTEAFFGQGTRLTVV.

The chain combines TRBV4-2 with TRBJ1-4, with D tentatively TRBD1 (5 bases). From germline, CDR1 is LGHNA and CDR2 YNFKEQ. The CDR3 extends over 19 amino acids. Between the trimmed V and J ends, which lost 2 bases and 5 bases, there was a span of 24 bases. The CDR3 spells CASSQPDVYGAGVNEKLFF. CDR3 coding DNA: TGTGCCAGCAGCCAACCTGATGTTTACGGGGCTGGGGTGAATGAAAAACTGTTTTTT.

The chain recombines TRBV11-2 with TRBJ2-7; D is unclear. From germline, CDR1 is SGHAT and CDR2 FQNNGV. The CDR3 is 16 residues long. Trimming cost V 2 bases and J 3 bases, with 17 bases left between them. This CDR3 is CASSLLAIRSGYEQYF. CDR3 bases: TGTGCCAGCAGCTTATTGGCTATCAGGTCGGGCTACGAGCAGTACTTC.

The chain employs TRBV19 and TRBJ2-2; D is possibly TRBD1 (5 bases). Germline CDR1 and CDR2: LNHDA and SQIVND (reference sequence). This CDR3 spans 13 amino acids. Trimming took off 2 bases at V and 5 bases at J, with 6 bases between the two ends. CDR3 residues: CASSISGTGELFF. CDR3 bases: TGTGCCAGTAGTATATCAGGGACCGGGGAGCTGTTTTTT.

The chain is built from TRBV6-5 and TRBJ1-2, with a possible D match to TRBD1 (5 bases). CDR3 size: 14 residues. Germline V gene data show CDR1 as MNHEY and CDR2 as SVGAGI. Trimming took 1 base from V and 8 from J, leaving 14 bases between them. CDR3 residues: CASSYLLGGWGYTF. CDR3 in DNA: TGTGCCAGCAGTTACTTACTGGGGGGATGGGGCTACACCTTC.

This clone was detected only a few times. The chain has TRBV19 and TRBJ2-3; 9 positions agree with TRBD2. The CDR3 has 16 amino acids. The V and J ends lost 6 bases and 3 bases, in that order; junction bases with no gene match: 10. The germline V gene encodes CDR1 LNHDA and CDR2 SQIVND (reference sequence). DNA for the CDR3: TGTGCCAGTAGACCGGGAGCTAGCGGGGCTACAGATACGCAGTATTTT. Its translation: CASRPGASGATDTQYF.

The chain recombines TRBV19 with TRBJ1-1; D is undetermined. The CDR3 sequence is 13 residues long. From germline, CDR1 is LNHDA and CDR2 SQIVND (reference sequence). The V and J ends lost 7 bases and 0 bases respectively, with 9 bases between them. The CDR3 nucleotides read TGTGCCAGTACGCGGGCTATGAACACTGAAGCTTTCTTT. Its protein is CASTRAMNTEAFF.

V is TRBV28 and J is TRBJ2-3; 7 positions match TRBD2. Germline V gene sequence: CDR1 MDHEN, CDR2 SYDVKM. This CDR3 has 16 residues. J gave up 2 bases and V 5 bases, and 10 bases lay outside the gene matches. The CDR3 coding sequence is TGTGCCAGCAGTCCCCAAGGACTAGGCATCACAGATACGCAGTATTTT. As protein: CASSPQGLGITDTQYF.

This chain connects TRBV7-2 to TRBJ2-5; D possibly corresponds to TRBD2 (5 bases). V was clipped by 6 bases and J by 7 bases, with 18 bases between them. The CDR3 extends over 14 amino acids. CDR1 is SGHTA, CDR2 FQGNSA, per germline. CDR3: CASSPGRGGGTQYF. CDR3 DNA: TGTGCCAGCAGTCCCGGGCGCGGTGGAGGGACCCAGTACTTC.

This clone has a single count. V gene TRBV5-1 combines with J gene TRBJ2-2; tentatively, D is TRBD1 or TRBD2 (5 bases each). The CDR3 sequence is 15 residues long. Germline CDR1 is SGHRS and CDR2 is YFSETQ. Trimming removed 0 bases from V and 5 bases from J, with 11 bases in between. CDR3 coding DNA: TGCGCCAGCAGCTTGGCCCAGGGACCAACCGGGGAGCTGTTTTTT. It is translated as CASSLAQGPTGELFF.

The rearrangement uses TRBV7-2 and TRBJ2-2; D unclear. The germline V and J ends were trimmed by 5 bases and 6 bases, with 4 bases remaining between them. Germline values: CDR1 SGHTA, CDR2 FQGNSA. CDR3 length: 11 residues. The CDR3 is CASSVPGELFF. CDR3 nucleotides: TGTGCCAGCAGCGTTCCCGGGGAGCTGTTTTTT. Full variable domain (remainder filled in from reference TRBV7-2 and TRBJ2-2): GAGVSQSPSNKVTEKGKDVELRCDPISGHTALYWYRQSLGQGLEFLIYFQGNSAPDKSGLPSDRFSAERTGGSVSTLTIQRTQQEDSAVYLCASSVPGELFFGEGSRLTVL.

The CDR3 sequence: CASSPGQGVEQYF. CDR3 in DNA: TGCGCCAGCAGCCCGGGACAGGGGGTGGAGCAGTACTTC. This rearrangement joins TRBV4-1 to TRBJ2-7; 11 bases agree with TRBD1. The CDR3 spans 13 residues. V shed 4 bases and J 7 bases; nucleotides not matched to a gene: 3. Germline lookup yields CDR1 MGHRA and CDR2 YSYEKL.

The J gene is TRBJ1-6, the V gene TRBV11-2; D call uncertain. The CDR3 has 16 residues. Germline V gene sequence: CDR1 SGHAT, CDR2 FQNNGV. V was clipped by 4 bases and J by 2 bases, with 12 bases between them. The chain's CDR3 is CASSSVDGTYNSPLHF. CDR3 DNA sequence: TGTGCCAGCAGCTCAGTAGACGGGACCTATAATTCACCCCTCCACTTT.

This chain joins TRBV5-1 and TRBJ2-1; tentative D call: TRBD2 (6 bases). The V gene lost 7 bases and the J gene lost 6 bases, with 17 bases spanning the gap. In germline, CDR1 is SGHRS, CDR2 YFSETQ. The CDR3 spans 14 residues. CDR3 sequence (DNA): TGCGCCAGCTCTTTTAGGGTGGGGGGCAATGAGCAGTTCTTC. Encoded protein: CASSFRVGGNEQFF.